This T cell receptor beta chain appears in the sequencing data of a study of cytomegalovirus exposure and HLA in healthy donors. There are 16 residues in the CDR3. Germline CDR1 is LNHNV and CDR2 is YYDKDF (reference sequence). V lost 1 base and J 2 bases, leaving 14 bases between the germline ends. The PCR had 60 Vbeta and 13 Jbeta primers. Method: immunoSEQ multiplex PCR; TCRdb's copy keeps in-frame clones and lacks some. Of about 160,000 clones in the sample, roughly two thirds are singletons; the top ten hold 2.8%. Input material: PBMCs. V usage is TRBV15 and J usage is TRBJ2-5, with TRBD1 as a possible D gene (5 bases). The receptor comes from a woman aged 30 to 39 in good health and CMV-seronegative. CDR3 DNA: TGTGCCACCAGCAGAGCACAGGCCGGTAGGCAAGAGACCCAGTACTTC. It translates to CATSRAQAGRQETQYF.